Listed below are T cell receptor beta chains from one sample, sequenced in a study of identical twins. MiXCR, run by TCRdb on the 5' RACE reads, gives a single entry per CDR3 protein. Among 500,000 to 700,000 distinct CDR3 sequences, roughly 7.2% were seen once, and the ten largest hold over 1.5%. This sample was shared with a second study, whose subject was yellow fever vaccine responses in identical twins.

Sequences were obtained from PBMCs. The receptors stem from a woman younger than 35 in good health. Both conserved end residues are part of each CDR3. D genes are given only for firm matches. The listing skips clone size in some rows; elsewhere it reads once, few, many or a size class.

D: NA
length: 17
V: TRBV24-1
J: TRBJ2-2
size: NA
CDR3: CATSDLQLGPGTGELFF
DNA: TGTGCCACCAGTGATTTGCAACTGGGCCCAGGCACCGGGGAGCTGTTTTTT

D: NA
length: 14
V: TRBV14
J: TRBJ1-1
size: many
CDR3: CASSQVTAGTEAFF
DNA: TGTGCCAGCAGCCAAGTAACAGCGGGCACTGAAGCTTTCTTT

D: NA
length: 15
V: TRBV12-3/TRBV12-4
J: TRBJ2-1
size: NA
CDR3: CASSFGQGNYNEQFF
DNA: TGTGCCAGCAGTTTTGGGCAGGGGAACTACAATGAGCAGTTCTTC

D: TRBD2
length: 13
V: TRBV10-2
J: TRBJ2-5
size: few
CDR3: CASSSGLVETQYF
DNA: TGCGCCAGTTCCTCGGGACTAGTAGAGACCCAGTACTTC

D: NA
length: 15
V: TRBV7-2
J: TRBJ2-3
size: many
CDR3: CASSLVTGTTDTQYF
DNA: TGTGCCAGCAGCTTAGTTACGGGGACCACAGATACGCAGTATTTT

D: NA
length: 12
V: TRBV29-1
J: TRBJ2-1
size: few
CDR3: CSVTTAYNEQFF
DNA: TGCAGCGTAACGACAGCCTACAATGAGCAGTTCTTC

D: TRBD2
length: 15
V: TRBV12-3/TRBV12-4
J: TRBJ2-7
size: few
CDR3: CASSPTSGRPDEQYF
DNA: TGTGCCAGCAGCCCGACTAGCGGGAGGCCGGACGAGCAGTACTTC

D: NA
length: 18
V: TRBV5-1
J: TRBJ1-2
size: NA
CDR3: CASSPQSLTGGVDYGYTF
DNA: TGCGCCAGCAGCCCCCAATCACTAACGGGGGGGGTTGACTATGGCTACACCTTC

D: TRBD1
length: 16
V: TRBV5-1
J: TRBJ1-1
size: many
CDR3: CASSSEPGQGYAEAFF
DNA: TGCGCCAGCAGCTCGGAACCGGGACAGGGTTACGCTGAAGCTTTCTTT

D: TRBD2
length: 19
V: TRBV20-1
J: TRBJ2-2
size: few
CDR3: CSAKPSPSLAGGRTGELFF
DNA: TGCAGTGCCAAGCCGTCCCCCAGCCTAGCGGGGGGGCGGACCGGGGAGCTGTTTTTT